Each of the 21 T cell receptor beta chains below was sequenced from the same sample in a study of cytomegalovirus exposure and HLA in healthy donors. 13 Jbeta primers and 60 Vbeta primers were used for the PCR. TCRdb keeps only in-frame clones here, not all; method: immunoSEQ multiplex PCR. The sample includes about 98,000 clones, around three quarters of them seen just once. The sequenced material came from PBMCs. These receptors came from a man in his 60s in good health and CMV-seropositive.

This clone was detected only a few times. The chain uses TRBV7-2 and TRBJ1-2; TRBD1 aligns across 7 bases. The CDR3 runs to 14 residues. Trimming cost V 4 bases and J 8 bases; bases outside gene matches: 10. Germline V CDR1 and CDR2: SGHTA, FQGNSA. The CDR3 DNA reads as TGTGCCAGCAGCTCTCGGACAGGCATCAGGGGCTACACCTTC. This translates into CASSSRTGIRGYTF.

The rearrangement uses TRBV5-1 and TRBJ1-1, with unresolved D. There are 14 residues in the CDR3. V was pared by 0 bases and J by 1 base, with 7 bases between. Per germline, CDR1 SGHRS and CDR2 YFSETQ. The CDR3 nucleotides read TGCGCCAGCAGCTTGGGTGCGGGGAACACTGAAGCTTTCTTT. As protein: CASSLGAGNTEAFF.

There are a few counts of this clone. J is TRBJ1-1 and V is TRBV2, with 7 bases aligning to TRBD1. The CDR3 covers 14 residues. Germline trimming cut 6 bases from V and 4 bases from J; bases unmatched to any gene: 8. The germline gives CDR1 SNHLY, CDR2 FYNNEI. CDR3 region: CASSPRQGGTEAFF. The CDR3 coding sequence is TGTGCCAGCAGCCCACGACAGGGAGGCACTGAAGCTTTCTTT.

The V call is TRBV15, the J call TRBJ1-1; possible D gene TRBD1, 5 bases. Trimming pared 0 bases from V and 2 bases from J, leaving 19 bases between. Per germline, CDR1 LNHNV and CDR2 YYDKDF (reference sequence). The CDR3 runs 18 residues. The CDR3 spells CATSRDSLAGGDNTEAFF. The CDR3 DNA reads as TGTGCCACCAGCAGAGATTCGCTCGCGGGGGGGGATAACACTGAAGCTTTCTTT.

V gene TRBV29-1 combines with J gene TRBJ2-3, with D tentatively TRBD1 (6 bases). Trimming cost V 6 bases and J 0 bases, with 10 bases left between them. Germline V gene sequence: CDR1 SQVTM, CDR2 ANQGSEA. CDR3 size: 13 residues. The CDR3 nucleotides are TGCAGCGTACTAGGGGGTAGCACAGATACGCAGTATTTT. As protein: CSVLGGSTDTQYF.

This clone was recorded a few times. V is TRBV30 and J is TRBJ1-6; 9 bases map to TRBD1. CDR1 is GTSNPN, CDR2 SVGIG, per germline (reference sequence). The V and J ends lost 4 bases and 0 bases, in that order; junction bases with no gene match: 10. This CDR3 has 18 residues. This chain's CDR3 is CAWTQGTGPDSYNSPLHF. The CDR3 DNA reads as TGTGCCTGGACCCAGGGGACAGGGCCCGACTCCTATAATTCACCCCTCCACTTT. Variable domain in full (rest from reference TRBV30 and TRBJ1-6): SQTIHQWPATLVQPVGSPLSLECTVEGTSNPNLYWYRQAAGRGLQLLFYSVGIGQISSEVPQNLSASRPQDRQFILSSKKLLLSDSGFYLCAWTQGTGPDSYNSPLHFGNGTRLTVT.

The chain couples TRBV10-3 to TRBJ2-3; possible D gene TRBD2, 7 bases. This CDR3 comprises 15 residues. The germline gives CDR1 ENHRY, CDR2 SYGVKD. The germline V and J ends were trimmed by 4 bases and 2 bases, with 13 bases remaining between them. CDR3 bases: TGTGCCATCAGTGTAGCCGGGGGGCTCACAGATACGCAGTATTTT. Translating gives CAISVAGGLTDTQYF.

The chain has TRBV27 and TRBJ2-5, with a weak D call TRBD1 (7 bases). Trimming stripped 7 bases from V and 5 bases from J, with 14 bases between. Germline CDR1 and CDR2: MNHEY and SMNVEV (reference sequence). This CDR3 is built from 13 residues. CDR3 protein: CASTRGAGETQYF. The CDR3 DNA is TGTGCCAGCACCAGGGGGGCGGGTGAGACCCAGTACTTC.

The chain combines TRBV2 with TRBJ1-2, with D perhaps TRBD1 (6 bases). Trimming left V 5 bases short and J 1 base short, with 14 bases between. Germline values: CDR1 SNHLY, CDR2 FYNNEI. The CDR3 is 15 residues long. CDR3 protein: CASSLGQILNYGYTF. The DNA of the CDR3 is TGTGCCAGCAGTCTCGGACAGATCCTTAACTATGGCTACACCTTC. Looking up the rest from reference TRBV2 and TRBJ1-2 gives the full variable domain: EPEVTQTPSHQVTQMGQEVILRCVPISNHLYFYWYRQILGQKVEFLVSFYNNEISEKSEIFDDQFSVERPDGSNFTLKIRSTKLEDSAMYFCASSLGQILNYGYTFGSGTRLTVV.

The rearrangement joins TRBV5-1 to TRBJ2-3, with TRBD2 matching over 8 bases. Germline CDR1 SGHRS, CDR2 YFSETQ. V dropped 6 bases and J dropped 6; count of bases not matched to a gene: 12. The CDR3 runs 15 residues. Here the CDR3 reads CASKKQRGPTDTQYF. For the CDR3, the DNA is TGCGCCAGCAAAAAACAGCGGGGGCCGACGGATACGCAGTATTTT.

DNA for the CDR3: TGTGCCAGCTCACCACCCTATGTCGGGGAGCTGTTTTTT. Residues: CASSPPYVGELFF. The rearrangement joins TRBV18 to TRBJ2-2; D is ambiguous. Germline CDR1 reads KGHSH; CDR2 reads LQKENI. The CDR3 sequence is 13 residues long. The germline V and J ends were trimmed by 0 bases and 7 bases, with 6 bases remaining between them. The variable domain in full, with the rest retrieved from reference TRBV18 and TRBJ2-2, is NAGVMQNPRHLVRRRGQEARLRCSPMKGHSHVYWYRQLPEEGLKFMVYLQKENIIDESGMPKERFSAEFPKEGPSILRIQQVVRGDSAAYFCASSPPYVGELFFGEGSRLTVL.

The V and J genes are TRBV19 and TRBJ1-5, with D hard to call. The CDR3 is 15 residues long. V lost 6 bases and J 7 bases, leaving 19 bases between the germline ends. The germline CDR1 and CDR2 sequences are LNHDA and SQIVND (reference sequence). As DNA, the CDR3 is TGTGCCAGTAGCCCCCCCGGTGGGTTGGGCCAGCCCCAGCATTTT. Amino acid sequence: CASSPPGGLGQPQHF.

This rearrangement joins TRBV7-6 to TRBJ2-5; the match to TRBD1 covers 7 bases. Near its end, the DNA agrees better with TRBJ2-7, so the J call may be wrong. This CDR3 is 14 amino acids long. From germline, CDR1 is SGHVS and CDR2 FNYEAQ. CDR3 in DNA: TGTGCCAGCAGCTTAGGACAGGGAAACTACGAGCAGTACTTC. Residues: CASSLGQGNYEQYF.

CDR3 protein: CASSIEGTGHQPQHF. The DNA for the CDR3 is TGTGCCAGTAGTATAGAAGGCACAGGGCATCAGCCCCAGCATTTT. The rearrangement uses TRBV19 and TRBJ1-5, with D possibly matching TRBD1 (6 bases). Germline CDR1 is LNHDA and CDR2 is SQIVND (reference sequence). The CDR3 runs to 15 residues. With 0 bases removed from V and 5 bases from J, the gap between germline ends came to 11 bases.

This clone appeared once. The chain has TRBV28 and TRBJ1-2, with TRBD1 matching 7 bases. This CDR3 contains 14 residues. J gave up 7 bases and V 5 bases, and 10 bases lay outside the gene matches. Germline loops: CDR1 MDHEN, CDR2 SYDVKM. Here the CDR3 DNA reads TGTGCCAGCAGTCGCGACAACACAGGGGTTGGCTACACCTTC. It translates to CASSRDNTGVGYTF.

This CDR3 is CASSSRAVAGDTDTQYF. DNA of the CDR3: TGTGCCAGCAGCTCTCGGGCAGTAGCGGGGGACACAGATACGCAGTATTTT. The rearrangement links TRBV7-9 to TRBJ2-3, with TRBD2 matching over 9 bases. CDR3 length equals 17 residues. Germline V gene sequence: CDR1 SEHNR, CDR2 FQNEAQ (reference sequence). V was pared by 4 bases and J by 2 bases, with 10 bases of the junction left unmatched.

This rearrangement joins TRBV18 to TRBJ2-7, with a tentative D call TRBD2 (5 bases). V lost 0 bases and J 5 bases, leaving 11 bases between the germline ends. Germline assignment: CDR1 KGHSH and CDR2 LQKENI. This CDR3 is built from 14 residues. The CDR3 DNA follows: TGTGCCAGCTCACCACCGGCGTCGGGGAACGAGCAGTACTTC. Its protein is CASSPPASGNEQYF.

The chain uses TRBV5-1 and TRBJ2-7; 8 nucleotides align to TRBD1. After removal of 4 bases from V and 6 bases from J, the junction contained 12 bases not matched to a gene. The germline V gene encodes CDR1 SGHRS and CDR2 YFSETQ. The CDR3 extends over 15 amino acids. The chain's CDR3 is CASSKTGVGLSEQYF. CDR3 sequence (DNA): TGCGCCAGCAGCAAGACAGGGGTTGGTCTTAGCGAGCAGTACTTC.

V and J are TRBV6-5 and TRBJ1-4; 7 bases agree with TRBD1. The CDR3 spans 16 residues. The V and J ends lost 4 bases and 0 bases, in that order; junction bases with no gene match: 5. Per germline, CDR1 MNHEY and CDR2 SVGAGI. The CDR3 here is CASSSTGVATNEKLFF. The CDR3 DNA reads as TGTGCCAGCAGTTCCACAGGGGTCGCAACTAATGAAAAACTGTTTTTT.

The chain is built from TRBV27 and TRBJ2-5; 8 bases are shared with TRBD2. V dropped 3 bases and J dropped 4; count of bases not matched to a gene: 4. CDR1 and CDR2 (germline): MNHEY, SMNVEV (reference sequence). The CDR3 totals 14 residues. The CDR3 is CASSFGGGRETQYF. The CDR3 region has the DNA TGTGCCAGCAGTTTCGGGGGGGGGAGAGAGACCCAGTACTTC.

This clone was seen repeatedly, ten times or more. This chain uses TRBV7-2 with TRBJ1-6; TRBD1 aligns across 7 bases. V lost 5 bases to trimming and J lost 6 bases; unmatched junction nucleotides: 7. The germline gives CDR1 SGHTA, CDR2 FQGNSA. The CDR3 contains 15 residues. This CDR3 reads CASSPKTGINSPLHF. The CDR3 DNA sequence: TGTGCCAGCAGCCCTAAGACAGGGATTAATTCACCCCTCCACTTT.